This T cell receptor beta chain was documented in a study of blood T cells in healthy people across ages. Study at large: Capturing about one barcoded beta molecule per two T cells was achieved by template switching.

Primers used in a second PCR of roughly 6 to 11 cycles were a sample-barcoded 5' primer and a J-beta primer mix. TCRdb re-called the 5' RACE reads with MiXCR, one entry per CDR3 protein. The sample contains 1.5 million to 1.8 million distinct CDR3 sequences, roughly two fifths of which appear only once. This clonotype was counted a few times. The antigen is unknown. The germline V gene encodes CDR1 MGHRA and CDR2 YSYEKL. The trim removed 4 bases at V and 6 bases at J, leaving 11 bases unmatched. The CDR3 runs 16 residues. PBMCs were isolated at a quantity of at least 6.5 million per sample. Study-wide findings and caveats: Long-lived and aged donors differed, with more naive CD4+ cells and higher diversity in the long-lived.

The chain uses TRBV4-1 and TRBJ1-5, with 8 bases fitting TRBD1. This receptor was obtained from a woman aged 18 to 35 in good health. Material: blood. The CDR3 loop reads CASSPDPTGAGQPQHF. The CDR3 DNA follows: TGCGCCAGCAGCCCTGACCCGACAGGGGCTGGTCAGCCCCAGCATTTT.